What follows are 26 T cell receptor beta chains derived from one specimen sequenced in a study of CD8 T cells in ankylosing spondylitis. TCRdb redid the calling of the 5' RACE reads with MiXCR, one entry per CDR3 protein. The data contain some 120,000 distinct CDR3 sequences, over 6.5% of them seen just once; the ten biggest clones take up 12%. The source material was blood, either unsorted or a sorted T cell fraction (not recorded which). Source of these receptors: a male donor with ankylosing spondylitis or in good health (not recorded which).

Many counts were recorded for this clonotype. The V call is TRBV5-1, the J call TRBJ2-1; the D gene is possibly TRBD2 (6 bases). Germline CDR1 reads SGHRS; CDR2 reads YFSETQ. V lost 3 bases and J 1 base, leaving 11 bases between the germline ends. The CDR3 runs 15 residues. The CDR3 DNA sequence: TGCGCCAGCAGCTCAAAGGCGGGGTCCTACAATGAGCAGTTCTTC. Translated: CASSSKAGSYNEQFF.

Comments on this clonotype: A much larger clone differs from this one at a single base, so this may be a read error. V gene TRBV28 combines with J gene TRBJ2-7; D is possibly TRBD1 (5 bases). Looked up from germline, CDR1 is MDHEN and CDR2 is SYDVKM. Trimming removed 7 bases from V and 3 bases from J, with 7 bases in between. The CDR3 has 11 residues. CDR3 DNA: TGTGCCAGCATCCAGGGCTACGAGCAGTACTTC. Its translation: CASIQGYEQYF.

Only one count was recorded for this clonotype. It may be a read error: a sequence one base away is much more abundant. The chain carries TRBV4-2 and TRBJ2-7; TRBD1 is a possible D gene (5 bases). The germline V gene has CDR1 LGHNA and CDR2 YNFKEQ. The CDR3 runs to 15 residues. The CDR3 nucleotides are TGTGCCGGCAGCTATCGAACGGACACCCACCACGAGCAGTACTTC. Translation: CAGSYRTDTHHEQYF.

This clonotype was counted at least ten times. This chain connects TRBV12-3 or TRBV12-4 to TRBJ2-7, with D perhaps matching TRBD2 (6 bases). V gave up 0 bases and J gave up 5 bases, with 14 bases separating them. The CDR3 totals 15 residues. CDR3 sequence reads: CASSLAGGSGHEQYF. The CDR3 nucleotides read TGTGCCAGCAGTTTAGCGGGAGGAAGCGGCCACGAGCAGTACTTC.

This clonotype was picked up one time. J is TRBJ2-1 and V is TRBV28, with D tentatively TRBD1 (5 bases). V lost 9 bases and J lost 5, with 20 bases in between. The CDR3 length is 15 residues. Germline V gives CDR1 MDHEN, CDR2 SYDVKM. The CDR3 region is CARGPGLPGHNEQFF. The CDR3 bases are TGTGCCAGGGGCCCCGGTCTACCAGGGCACAATGAGCAGTTCTTC.

This clonotype was seen many times. The chain uses TRBV12-3 or TRBV12-4 and TRBJ2-3, with a tentative D call TRBD2 (5 bases). This CDR3 has 13 amino acids. Trimming pared 2 bases from V and 5 bases from J, leaving 8 bases between. As DNA, the CDR3 is TGTGCCAGCAGTTTATTTGCGGGAGATACGCAGTATTTT. Translation: CASSLFAGDTQYF.

This clonotype showed up many times. The chain employs TRBV12-3 or TRBV12-4 and TRBJ1-5, with 9 bases lining up with TRBD1. V shed 6 bases and J 7 bases; nucleotides not matched to a gene: 1. This CDR3 spans 12 amino acids. DNA for the CDR3: TGTGCCAGCAGGGGACAGGGCCAGCCCCAGCATTTT. Translating it yields CASRGQGQPQHF.

This clonotype came up many times. The gene calls are TRBV28 and TRBJ1-5; the match to TRBD1 covers 7 bases. The CDR3 runs 14 residues. Germline CDR1 reads MDHEN; CDR2 reads SYDVKM. The ends lost 4 bases at V and 2 bases at J; junction bases unmatched: 2. The CDR3 reads CASSWQGGNQPQHF. Written as DNA, the CDR3 is TGTGCCAGCAGTTGGCAGGGGGGCAATCAGCCCCAGCATTTT.

This clonotype was seen many times. The gene calls are TRBV12-3 or TRBV12-4 and TRBJ1-2; tentatively, D is TRBD1 (6 bases). This CDR3 has 13 residues. V was shortened by 7 bases and J by 6 bases, with 15 bases between the two germline ends. In DNA, the CDR3 is TGTGCCAGCACCCGACGGGACACGGATGGCTACACCTTC. Translation gives CASTRRDTDGYTF.

This clonotype was seen many times. The rearrangement uses TRBV18 and TRBJ1-2, with D uncertain. CDR3 size: 11 residues. Germline loops: CDR1 KGHSH, CDR2 LQKENI. V was cut by 3 bases and J by 6 bases, with 5 bases left in between. The CDR3 DNA sequence: TGTGCCAGCTCACCTCGAGATGGCTACACCTTC. It specifies CASSPRDGYTF.

This clonotype occurred many times. The chain combines TRBV11-1 with TRBJ2-1, with D possibly matching TRBD1 (5 bases). The CDR3 extends over 15 amino acids. The V and J ends lost 3 bases and 4 bases respectively, with 13 bases between them. CDR1 and CDR2 (germline): SGHAT, FQDESV (reference sequence). The CDR3 is CASSFTSDTYNEQFF. In nucleotides, the CDR3 is TGTGCCAGCAGCTTTACTTCGGACACATACAATGAGCAGTTCTTC. The full variable domain, rest sourced from reference TRBV11-1 and TRBJ2-1, is EAEVAQSPRYKITEKSQAVAFWCDPISGHATLYWYRQILGQGPELLVQFQDESVVDDSQLPKDRFSAERLKGVDSTLKIQPAELGDSAMYLCASSFTSDTYNEQFFGPGTRLTVL.

The table lists this clonotype with many counts. The chain combines TRBV12-3 or TRBV12-4 with TRBJ2-5; D unresolved. The CDR3 contains 14 residues. V lost 3 bases and J lost 2, with 10 bases in between. CDR3 sequence: CASSLGLGQETQYF. In DNA, the CDR3 is TGTGCCAGCAGTTTGGGGTTAGGTCAAGAGACCCAGTACTTC.

This clonotype was observed at least ten times. CDR3 region: CASSFLGMNTEAFF. DNA of the CDR3: TGCGCCAGCAGCTTCCTGGGGATGAACACTGAAGCTTTCTTT. This chain connects TRBV5-1 to TRBJ1-1, with D unclear. V lost 2 bases, J lost 0 bases, and 8 bases lay in between. Germline CDR1 is SGHRS and CDR2 is YFSETQ. CDR3 length: 14 amino acids.

This clonotype has more than one count but fewer than ten. The chain's CDR3 is CAWKTGQGYYEQYF. The CDR3 DNA follows: TGTGCCTGGAAAACCGGACAGGGGTATTACGAGCAGTACTTC. The genes are TRBV30 and TRBJ2-7; 9 bases line up with TRBD1. Germline lookup yields CDR1 GTSNPN and CDR2 SVGIG (reference sequence). V was clipped by 4 bases and J by 4 bases; unmatched bases: 8. CDR3 length equals 14 residues.

Worth noting for this clonotype: A much larger clone differs from this one at a single base, so this may be a read error. V and J are TRBV20-1 and TRBJ2-1, with a possible D match to TRBD1 (5 bases). This CDR3 spans 12 amino acids. The germline CDR1 and CDR2 sequences are DFQATT and SNEGSKA (reference sequence). The CDR3 is CSAGPLRGEPFF. The DNA for the CDR3 is TGCAGTGCTGGACCTCTAAGGGGTGAGCCGTTCTTC.

This clonotype showed up many times. This rearrangement joins TRBV10-3 to TRBJ2-2; 11 positions match TRBD1. Per the germline V gene, CDR1 is ENHRY and CDR2 is SYGVKD. This CDR3 region has 16 residues. Trimming took 2 bases from V and 6 from J; bases not matched to a gene: 5. The CDR3 here is CAISEAGQGGAGELFF. DNA of the CDR3: TGTGCCATCAGTGAGGCGGGACAGGGGGGGGCCGGGGAGCTGTTTTTT.

A few counts support this clonotype. The V and J genes are TRBV5-1 and TRBJ2-2, with D perhaps TRBD1 or TRBD2 (5 bases each). This CDR3 contains 14 residues. The germline V gene has CDR1 SGHRS and CDR2 YFSETQ. V lost 4 bases, J lost 3 bases, and 10 bases lay in between. Here the CDR3 DNA reads TGCGCCAGCAGCGGGGGACGGGACACCGGGGAGCTGTTTTTT. Amino acids: CASSGGRDTGELFF.

The chain has TRBV20-1 and TRBJ2-7; perhaps TRBD1 as D (6 bases). The CDR3 has 12 amino acids. Germline V gene sequence: CDR1 DFQATT, CDR2 SNEGSKA (reference sequence). Trimming removed 6 bases from V and 2 bases from J, with 11 bases in between. As DNA, the CDR3 is TGCAGTGCCAGGGGACGCCCCTACGAGCAGTACTTC. Protein product: CSARGRPYEQYF.

This clonotype was recorded many times. The rearrangement uses TRBV5-5 and TRBJ2-2; 7 bases line up with TRBD1. Germline assignment: CDR1 SGHKS and CDR2 YYEKEE (reference sequence). V dropped 3 bases and J dropped 4; count of bases not matched to a gene: 6. The CDR3 contains 15 residues. DNA for the CDR3: TGTGCCAGCAGCTCACAGGGGCGGTCCACCGGGGAGCTGTTTTTT. Its translation is CASSSQGRSTGELFF.

This clonotype was seen only a few times. The V call is TRBV3-1, the J call TRBJ2-1; TRBD1 matches 11 bases. Unmatched junction bases numbered 9, after V lost 2 bases and J lost 6 bases. The CDR3 sequence is 17 residues long. Germline loops: CDR1 LGHDT, CDR2 YNNKEL (reference sequence). The DNA of the CDR3 is TGTGCCAGCAGCCAACTGCCCGGACAGGGGGCCGGCAATGAGCAGTTCTTC. Encoded protein: CASSQLPGQGAGNEQFF.

This clonotype was seen repeatedly, ten times or more. This chain connects TRBV5-1 to TRBJ2-4, with D hard to call. There are 13 residues in the CDR3. Germline CDR1 SGHRS, CDR2 YFSETQ. Trimming took off 0 bases at V and 6 bases at J, with 7 bases between the two ends. The CDR3 nucleotides read TGCGCCAGCAGCTTGGCCGGGTTAAACATTCAGTACTTC. It codes for CASSLAGLNIQYF.

Many counts were recorded for this clonotype. The chain carries TRBV11-2 and TRBJ2-1, with 16 positions matching TRBD2. This CDR3 has 18 residues. Germline CDR1 and CDR2: SGHAT and FQNNGV. J gave up 0 bases and V 3 bases, and 2 bases lay outside the gene matches. CDR3 coding DNA: TGTGCCAGCAGCTTTGGGACTAGCGGGGGGGGCTCCTACAATGAGCAGTTCTTC. This codes for CASSFGTSGGGSYNEQFF.

Many counts were recorded for this clonotype. CDR3 sequence reads: CSASFQGLDTQYF. The CDR3 region has the DNA TGCAGTGCTAGTTTCCAGGGGTTAGATACGCAGTATTTT. J is TRBJ2-3 and V is TRBV20-1, with D tentatively TRBD1 (6 bases). This CDR3 is built from 13 residues. The V end was cut by 3 bases, the J end by 5 bases, with 12 bases between. Per the germline V gene, CDR1 is DFQATT and CDR2 is SNEGSKA (reference sequence).

This clonotype was detected many times. The J gene is TRBJ1-1, the V gene TRBV20-1, with D possibly TRBD1 on 5 matching bases. In germline, CDR1 is DFQATT, CDR2 SNEGSKA (reference sequence). The CDR3 is 15 amino acids. Between the trimmed V and J ends, which lost 3 bases and 0 bases, there was a span of 14 bases. This chain's CDR3 is CSARGRQTMNTEAFF. As DNA, the CDR3 is TGCAGTGCTAGGGGTCGACAGACTATGAACACTGAAGCTTTCTTT.

This clonotype was detected many times. The J gene is TRBJ2-3, the V gene TRBV20-1; 7 bases are a match to TRBD2. V was clipped by 2 bases and J by 4 bases; unmatched bases: 0. Germline CDR1 DFQATT, CDR2 SNEGSKA (reference sequence). This CDR3 contains 12 residues. CDR3 DNA sequence: TGCAGTGCTAGAACTAGCGCAGATACGCAGTATTTT. Its translation is CSARTSADTQYF.

This clonotype showed up many times. V gene TRBV20-1 combines with J gene TRBJ1-1; unclear D gene. The CDR3 is 12 residues long. Germline lookup yields CDR1 DFQATT and CDR2 SNEGSKA (reference sequence). V lost 4 bases, J lost 4 bases, and 10 bases lay in between. CDR3 nucleotides: TGCAGTGCTATCTGGGTGGCCACTGAAGCTTTCTTT. Translating it yields CSAIWVATEAFF.